Below are 29 T cell receptor beta chains sequenced from a single sample in a study of cytotoxic CD8 clonotypes in ibrutinib-treated CLL. TCRdb keeps only in-frame clones here, not all; method: immunoSEQ multiplex PCR. The sample has over 200,000 clones; roughly three quarters are singletons. Sequenced material: PBMCs, taken after 12 months of ibrutinib treatment. The receptor source for this set is a human donor with chronic lymphocytic leukemia.

The chain combines TRBV5-1 with TRBJ1-3, with 7 bases aligning to TRBD1. The germline gives CDR1 SGHRS, CDR2 YFSETQ. The CDR3 is 17 amino acids. The V segment lost 4 bases and the J segment 0 bases; nucleotides outside the gene matches: 10. The CDR3 here is CASSVSGQYFSGNTIYF. The CDR3, as DNA: TGCGCCAGCAGCGTATCGGGACAGTACTTCTCTGGAAACACCATATATTTT. Complete variable domain (other parts from reference TRBV5-1 and TRBJ1-3): KAGVTQTPRYLIKTRGQQVTLSCSPISGHRSVSWYQQTPGQGLQFLFEYFSETQRNKGNFPGRFSGRQFSNSRSEMNVSTLELGDSALYLCASSVSGQYFSGNTIYFGEGSWLTVV.

A few counts support this clone. V usage is TRBV5-1 and J usage is TRBJ1-5; 7 positions agree with TRBD1. The germline V gene has CDR1 SGHRS and CDR2 YFSETQ. CDR3 length: 14 residues. V gave up 5 bases and J gave up 2 bases; unmatched junction bases: 4. The CDR3 nucleotides read TGCGCCAGCAGTTCTCAGGGGGGCAATCAGCCCCAGCATTTT. Translation: CASSSQGGNQPQHF.

This clone came up a few times. The rearrangement uses TRBV25-1 and TRBJ2-7; a possible D gene is TRBD2 (5 bases). The V gene's germline CDR1 is MGHDK and CDR2 SYGVNS. V was shortened by 0 bases and J by 6 bases, with 12 bases between the two germline ends. This CDR3 region has 14 residues. In DNA, the CDR3 is TGTGCCAGCAGTGAATATTCGGCGAGGGTCGAGCAGTACTTC. Translated, it gives CASSEYSARVEQYF.

V is TRBV2 and J is TRBJ1-2; the D is unclear. This CDR3 has 12 amino acids. Trimming took 3 bases from V and 8 from J, leaving 10 bases between them. Germline V gives CDR1 SNHLY, CDR2 FYNNEI. CDR3 DNA: TGTGCCAGCAGTGACCCAGGACGGGGCTACACCTTC. Translating gives CASSDPGRGYTF.

This clone was recorded a few times. The chain joins TRBV5-6 to TRBJ2-7; D is possibly TRBD2 (6 bases). V was cut by 2 bases and J by 3 bases, with 12 bases left in between. Germline CDR1 SGHDT, CDR2 YYEEEE. The CDR3 totals 14 residues. CDR3 nucleotides: TGTGCCAGCAGCTTTCCGGGAGACTTCTACGAGCAGTACTTC. As protein: CASSFPGDFYEQYF.

The chain is built from TRBV7-8 and TRBJ2-1, with 16 bases aligning to TRBD2. The CDR3 loop spans 19 amino acids. Germline loops: CDR1 SGHVS, CDR2 FQNEAQ. V was clipped by 0 bases and J by 1 base; unmatched bases: 3. The CDR3 coding sequence is TGTGCCAGCAGCTTAGCCGGGACTAGCGGGAGGGTATCCTACAATGAGCAGTTCTTC. It is translated as CASSLAGTSGRVSYNEQFF.

The rearrangement uses TRBV5-5 and TRBJ2-5; D is uncertain. The V and J ends lost 0 bases and 2 bases respectively, with 8 bases between them. Germline V gene lookup returns CDR1 SGHKS and CDR2 YYEKEE (reference sequence). There are 14 residues in the CDR3. The chain's CDR3 is CASSLGGVQETQYF. The CDR3 nucleotides are TGTGCCAGCAGCTTGGGGGGTGTGCAAGAGACCCAGTACTTC.

The CDR3: CASRVASYNEQFF. CDR3 DNA sequence: TGTGCCAGTAGGGTGGCCTCCTACAATGAGCAGTTCTTC. This chain connects TRBV19 to TRBJ2-1; no clear D. CDR1 LNHDA and CDR2 SQIVND come from the germline V gene (reference sequence). Trimming stripped 6 bases from V and 0 bases from J, with 6 bases between. This CDR3 spans 13 amino acids.

The chain carries TRBV5-1 and TRBJ2-3, with 8 bases fitting TRBD2. Germline trimming cut 0 bases from V and 1 base from J; bases unmatched to any gene: 7. Looked up from germline, CDR1 is SGHRS and CDR2 is YFSETQ. This CDR3 has 17 residues. The CDR3 DNA reads TGCGCCAGCAGCTTGGGAGGGCTAGCGGGCGGCACAGATACGCAGTATTTT. This codes for CASSLGGLAGGTDTQYF. Based on the CDR3 plus reference TRBV5-1 and TRBJ2-3, the full variable domain is KAGVTQTPRYLIKTRGQQVTLSCSPISGHRSVSWYQQTPGQGLQFLFEYFSETQRNKGNFPGRFSGRQFSNSRSEMNVSTLELGDSALYLCASSLGGLAGGTDTQYFGPGTRLTVL.

This clone has more than one count but fewer than ten. V is TRBV11-3 and J is TRBJ2-1; D gene uncertain. CDR3 length equals 14 residues. V dropped 2 bases and J dropped 7 bases, with 12 bases sitting between them. Per germline, CDR1 SGHNT and CDR2 YENEEA. The CDR3 DNA is TGTGCCAGCAGCTTACGGTCGGGTTCGAATGAGCAGTTCTTC. Its protein is CASSLRSGSNEQFF.

The gene calls are TRBV28 and TRBJ2-1; 7 bases fit TRBD1. CDR1 and CDR2 (germline): MDHEN, SYDVKM. Trimming took 5 bases from V and 5 from J; bases not matched to a gene: 18. This CDR3 has 18 residues. The chain's CDR3 is CASSVRPYTGTVDNEQFF. The CDR3 DNA is TGTGCCAGCAGTGTGAGACCATATACCGGGACAGTCGACAATGAGCAGTTCTTC.

This clone was recorded a few times. This sequence joins TRBV7-9 and TRBJ2-2, with unresolved D. The CDR3 spans 14 residues. The ends were cut back, 5 bases at V and 4 bases at J, with 11 bases in the middle. Germline V gene data show CDR1 as SEHNR and CDR2 as FQNEAQ (reference sequence). This CDR3 is CASSLQTFTGELFF. As DNA, the CDR3 is TGTGCCAGCAGCCTCCAGACCTTCACCGGGGAGCTGTTTTTT.

V is TRBV5-1 and J is TRBJ2-3; no clear D. The CDR3 sequence is 14 residues long. The germline gives CDR1 SGHRS, CDR2 YFSETQ. V was trimmed by 0 bases and J by 3 bases, leaving 8 bases between them. CDR3 loop: CASSLVASTDTQYF. The CDR3 DNA is TGCGCCAGCAGCTTGGTTGCGAGTACAGATACGCAGTATTTT.

This clone was observed at least ten times. V gene TRBV6-6 combines with J gene TRBJ1-2, with no clear D. CDR1 is MNHNY and CDR2 is SVGAGI in the germline V gene (reference sequence). Trimming pared 8 bases from V and 1 base from J, leaving 5 bases between. This CDR3 comprises 11 residues. CDR3 DNA: TGTGCCAGCGGATTTAACTATGGCTACACCTTC. It encodes CASGFNYGYTF.

The V gene is TRBV7-2, the J gene TRBJ2-7; D is possibly TRBD2 (5 bases). Per the germline V gene, CDR1 is SGHTA and CDR2 is FQGNSA. This CDR3 contains 12 residues. Trimming took off 5 bases at V and 7 bases at J, with 12 bases between the two ends. The chain's CDR3 is CASSPDTREQYF. The CDR3 bases are TGTGCCAGCAGCCCAGACACTAGGGAGCAGTACTTC. Using reference TRBV7-2 and TRBJ2-7 for the parts outside the CDR3, the full variable domain is GAGVSQSPSNKVTEKGKDVELRCDPISGHTALYWYRQSLGQGLEFLIYFQGNSAPDKSGLPSDRFSAERTGGSVSTLTIQRTQQEDSAVYLCASSPDTREQYFGPGTRLTVT.

This chain joins TRBV7-9 and TRBJ2-3; D is ambiguous. From germline, CDR1 is SEHNR and CDR2 FQNEAQ (reference sequence). Trimming pared 2 bases from V and 0 bases from J, leaving 9 bases between. This CDR3 contains 15 residues. CDR3 sequence (DNA): TGTGCCAGCAGCTTAAGCCCTAGTAGCACAGATACGCAGTATTTT. This encodes CASSLSPSSTDTQYF.

This clone was counted between two and nine times. The V gene is TRBV30, the J gene TRBJ1-6; D unclear. This CDR3 is built from 11 residues. V was pared by 1 base and J by 15 bases, with 10 bases between. Germline CDR1 and CDR2: GTSNPN and SVGIG (reference sequence). CDR3 sequence: CAWSERLYLHF. CDR3 nucleotide sequence: TGTGCCTGGAGTGAGCGACTATACCTCCACTTT.

V is TRBV6-5 and J is TRBJ2-7, with a tentative D call TRBD1 (5 bases). This CDR3 region has 15 residues. Germline CDR1 and CDR2: MNHEY and SVGAGI. Trimming took off 0 bases at V and 0 bases at J, with 9 bases between the two ends. Here the CDR3 reads CASSYSIQGSYEQYF. CDR3 coding DNA: TGTGCCAGCAGTTACTCGATCCAGGGCTCCTACGAGCAGTACTTC.

The rearrangement links TRBV28 to TRBJ1-1; 10 bases agree with TRBD1. The V segment lost 10 bases and the J segment 5 bases; nucleotides outside the gene matches: 10. Germline CDR1 and CDR2: MDHEN and SYDVKM. The CDR3 consists of 14 residues. CDR3 in DNA: TGTGCCACCCATACGACAGGGGGCGGGACTGAAGCTTTCTTT. Translated, it gives CATHTTGGGTEAFF.

The rearrangement uses TRBV5-1 and TRBJ1-1; D is uncertain. This CDR3 is built from 14 residues. Germline loops: CDR1 SGHRS, CDR2 YFSETQ. V was pared by 2 bases and J by 1 base, with 9 bases between. CDR3 sequence (DNA): TGCGCCAGCAGCTTTCCTCCCCCGAACACTGAAGCTTTCTTT. It encodes CASSFPPPNTEAFF.

This clone was seen a few times. This chain links TRBV25-1 with TRBJ1-5, with 7 bases that match TRBD1. V dropped 1 base and J dropped 9; count of bases not matched to a gene: 6. CDR3 length: 14 residues. Germline CDR1 MGHDK, CDR2 SYGVNS. The DNA of the CDR3 is TGTGCCAGCAGTGAATTAGAGGGGGCGACGCCCCAGCATTTT. Its protein product is CASSELEGATPQHF. Combining the CDR3 with reference TRBV25-1 and TRBJ1-5 gives the whole variable domain EADIYQTPRYLVIGTGKKITLECSQTMGHDKMYWYQQDPGMELHLIHYSYGVNSTEKGDLSSESTVSRIRTEHFPLTLESARPSHTSQYLCASSELEGATPQHFGDGTRLSIL.

The rearrangement uses TRBV6-5 and TRBJ2-3; perhaps D is TRBD1 or TRBD2 (5 bases each). The V end lost 0 bases, the J end lost 2 bases, and 12 bases lay between the germline ends. The CDR3 length is 16 residues. The germline gives CDR1 MNHEY, CDR2 SVGAGI. The chain's CDR3 is CASSYSAGTNTDTQYF. CDR3 DNA sequence: TGTGCCAGCAGTTACTCCGCAGGGACCAACACAGATACGCAGTATTTT.

In this sample, this clone turned up once. The rearrangement links TRBV2 to TRBJ2-7; maybe TRBD1 (5 bases). The germline CDR1 and CDR2 sequences are SNHLY and FYNNEI. This CDR3 is built from 14 residues. The V end lost 2 bases, the J end lost 4 bases, and 12 bases lay between the germline ends. CDR3 protein: CASSERGAVYEQYF. CDR3 nucleotide sequence: TGTGCCAGCAGTGAAAGGGGTGCCGTATACGAGCAGTACTTC.

This rearrangement joins TRBV6-1 to TRBJ1-5, with a possible D match to TRBD1 (5 bases). Trimming removed 3 bases at V and 11 bases at J, with 17 bases between. The CDR3 length is 14 residues. Germline V lookup: CDR1 MNHNS, CDR2 SASEGT. Here the CDR3 DNA reads TGTGCCAGCAGTGATTCTGGGCGGCGGGGGGCCCAGCATTTT. The encoded protein is CASSDSGRRGAQHF.

The chain carries TRBV23-1 and TRBJ1-4; no definite D call. TRBV23-1 is flagged as an ORF with uncertain function. With 1 base removed from V and 7 bases from J, the gap between germline ends came to 19 bases. The CDR3 is 17 amino acids. This CDR3 reads CASSQFLARAGSEKLFF. CDR3 DNA sequence: TGCGCCAGCAGTCAATTCCTAGCAAGGGCCGGGAGTGAAAAACTGTTTTTT.

The rearrangement uses TRBV6-5 and TRBJ2-2, with 10 nucleotides matching TRBD2. There are 16 residues in the CDR3. Trimming removed 4 bases from V and 2 bases from J; junction bases left unmatched: 4. Germline V CDR1 and CDR2: MNHEY, SVGAGI. The CDR3 DNA follows: TGTGCCAGCAGTTTTGGACTAGCGGTTAACACCGGGGAGCTGTTTTTT. This sequence encodes CASSFGLAVNTGELFF.

This clone is deemed medium-sized. This chain connects TRBV27 to TRBJ2-7; 11 bases are a match to TRBD2. The germline CDR1 and CDR2 sequences are MNHEY and SMNVEV (reference sequence). CDR3 length: 16 amino acids. With 2 bases clipped from V and 0 bases from J, the junction kept 3 bases outside the gene matches. The CDR3 nucleotides are TGTGCCAGCAGTTTAACTAGCGGGGGCTCCTCCTACGAGCAGTACTTC. Translating gives CASSLTSGGSSYEQYF.

The chain has TRBV6-1 and TRBJ1-1; 9 nucleotides align to TRBD1. V was pared by 5 bases and J by 6 bases, with 10 bases of the junction left unmatched. Germline V gives CDR1 MNHNS, CDR2 SASEGT. CDR3 length equals 15 residues. The CDR3 spells CASSSTNRGLPEAFF. The CDR3 nucleotides read TGTGCCAGCAGTTCAACGAACAGGGGGCTGCCTGAAGCTTTCTTT.

In its sample, this clone is medium-sized. The chain has TRBV16 and TRBJ2-5, with D possibly being TRBD1 or TRBD2 (5 bases each). The germline V gene has CDR1 KGHSY and CDR2 FQNENV. V dropped 4 bases and J dropped 4 bases, with 16 bases sitting between them. CDR3 length: 15 amino acids. The CDR3 here is CASSPLGRSTETQYF. The CDR3, as DNA: TGTGCCAGCAGCCCCCTGGGACGGTCGACAGAGACCCAGTACTTC.